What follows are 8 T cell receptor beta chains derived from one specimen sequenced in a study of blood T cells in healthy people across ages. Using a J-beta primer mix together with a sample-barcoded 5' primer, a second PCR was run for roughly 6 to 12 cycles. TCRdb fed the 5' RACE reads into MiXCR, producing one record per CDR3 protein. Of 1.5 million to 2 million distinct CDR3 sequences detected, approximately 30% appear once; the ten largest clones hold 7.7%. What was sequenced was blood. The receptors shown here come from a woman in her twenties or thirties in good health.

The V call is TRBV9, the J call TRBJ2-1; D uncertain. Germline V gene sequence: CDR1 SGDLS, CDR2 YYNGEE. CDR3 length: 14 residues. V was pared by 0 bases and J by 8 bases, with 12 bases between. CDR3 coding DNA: TGTGCCAGCAGCGTAGGGCAGGCGGCCCATGAGCAGTTCTTC. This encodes CASSVGQAAHEQFF.

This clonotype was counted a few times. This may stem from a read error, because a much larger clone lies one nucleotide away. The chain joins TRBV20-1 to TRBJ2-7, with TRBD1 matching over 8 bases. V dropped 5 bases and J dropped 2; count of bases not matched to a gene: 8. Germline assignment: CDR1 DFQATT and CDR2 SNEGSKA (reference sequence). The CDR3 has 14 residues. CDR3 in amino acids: CSAGFPGQAYEQYF. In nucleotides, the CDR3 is TGCAGTGCTGGCTTCCCGGGACAGGCCTACGAGCAGTACTTC.

The CDR3 DNA follows: TGTGCCAGCAGTTACTCGATCGGGGGACAGAGTGAAGCTTTCTTT. Translation gives CASSYSIGGQSEAFF. This chain connects TRBV6-6 to TRBJ1-1; 7 bases are a match to TRBD1. Germline CDR1 reads MNHNY; CDR2 reads SVGAGI (reference sequence). Losses at the gene ends were 0 bases for V and 7 bases for J; bases not matched to a gene: 8. The CDR3 is 15 residues long.

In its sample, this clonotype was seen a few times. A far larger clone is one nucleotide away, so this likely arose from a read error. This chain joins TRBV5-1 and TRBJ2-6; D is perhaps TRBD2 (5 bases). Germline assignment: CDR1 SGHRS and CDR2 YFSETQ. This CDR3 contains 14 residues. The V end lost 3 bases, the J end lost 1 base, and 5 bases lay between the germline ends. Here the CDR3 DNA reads TGCGCCAGCAGCTGCGGGTCTGGGGCCAACGTCCTGACTTTC. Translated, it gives CASSCGSGANVLTF.

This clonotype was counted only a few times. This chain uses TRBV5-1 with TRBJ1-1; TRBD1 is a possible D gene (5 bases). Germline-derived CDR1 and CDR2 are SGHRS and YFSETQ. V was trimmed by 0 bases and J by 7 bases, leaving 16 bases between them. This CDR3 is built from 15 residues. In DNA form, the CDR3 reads TGCGCCAGCAGCTTGGTTTGGGGACCTCCCATTGAAGCTTTCTTT. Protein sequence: CASSLVWGPPIEAFF.

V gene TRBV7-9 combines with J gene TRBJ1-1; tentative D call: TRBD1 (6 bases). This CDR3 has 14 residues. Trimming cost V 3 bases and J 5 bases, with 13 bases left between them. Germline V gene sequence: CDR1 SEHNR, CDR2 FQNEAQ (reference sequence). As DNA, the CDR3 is TGTGCCAGCAGCTTCGGGACAAGTCATACTGAAGCTTTCTTT. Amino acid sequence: CASSFGTSHTEAFF.

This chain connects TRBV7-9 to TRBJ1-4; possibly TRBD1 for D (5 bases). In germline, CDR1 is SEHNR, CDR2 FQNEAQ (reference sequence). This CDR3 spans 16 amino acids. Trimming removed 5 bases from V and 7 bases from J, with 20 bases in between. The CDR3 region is CASSPIWTSTVEKLFF. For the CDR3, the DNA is TGTGCCAGCAGCCCAATCTGGACAAGTACGGTTGAAAAACTGTTTTTT.

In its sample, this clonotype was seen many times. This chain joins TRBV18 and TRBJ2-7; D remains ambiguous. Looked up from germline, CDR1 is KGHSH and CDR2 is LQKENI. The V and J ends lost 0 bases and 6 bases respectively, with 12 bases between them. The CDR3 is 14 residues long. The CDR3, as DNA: TGTGCCAGCTCACCACCGAACCCAGCACCCGAGCAGTACTTC. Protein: CASSPPNPAPEQYF. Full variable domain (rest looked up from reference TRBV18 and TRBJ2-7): NAGVMQNPRHLVRRRGQEARLRCSPMKGHSHVYWYRQLPEEGLKFMVYLQKENIIDESGMPKERFSAEFPKEGPSILRIQQVVRGDSAAYFCASSPPNPAPEQYFGPGTRLTVT.